The rows below give T cell receptor beta chains drawn from one sample of a study of identical twins. TCRdb re-analysed the 5' RACE reads in MiXCR, keeping a single row per CDR3 protein. Here the sample spans 500,000 to 550,000 distinct CDR3 sequences, about 22% being singletons. The sample was also linked to a second study, of yellow fever vaccine responses in identical twins.

Material for sequencing was CD4+ T cells sorted from blood. The receptor set was obtained from a woman aged 18 to 35 in good health. Both conserved end residues are part of each CDR3. The order of the fields is V gene, J gene, clone size, D gene, CDR3 protein, CDR3 DNA. A D gene is named only where the DNA matches it firmly. Clone size is stated in some rows and not others, as once, few, many or a class when expanded.

v_call: TRBV20-1; j_call: TRBJ1-5; clone_size: few; d_call: .; cdr3_aa: CSANDGNQPQHF; cdr3_nt: TGCAGTGCTAATGACGGGAATCAGCCCCAGCATTTT
v_call: TRBV4-1; j_call: TRBJ1-1; clone_size: .; d_call: .; cdr3_aa: CASSQVWVNTEAFF; cdr3_nt: TGCGCCAGCAGCCAAGTTTGGGTCAACACTGAAGCTTTCTTT
v_call: TRBV12-3/TRBV12-4; j_call: TRBJ1-5; clone_size: few; d_call: .; cdr3_aa: CASSSSGQPQHF; cdr3_nt: TGTGCCAGCAGTTCTAGCGGGCAGCCCCAGCATTTT
v_call: TRBV12-3/TRBV12-4; j_call: TRBJ2-5; clone_size: .; d_call: TRBD2; cdr3_aa: CASSFEREVETQYF; cdr3_nt: TGTGCCAGCAGTTTCGAGCGGGAGGTGGAGACCCAGTACTTC
v_call: TRBV5-1; j_call: TRBJ2-1; clone_size: .; d_call: TRBD2; cdr3_aa: CASSPGTSGVNEQFF; cdr3_nt: TGCGCCAGCAGCCCTGGGACTAGCGGGGTCAATGAGCAGTTCTTC
v_call: TRBV9; j_call: TRBJ2-1; clone_size: few; d_call: .; cdr3_aa: CASSGVTGLPRANEQFF; cdr3_nt: TGTGCCAGCAGCGGAGTCACTGGACTACCCCGGGCCAATGAGCAGTTCTTC
v_call: TRBV2; j_call: TRBJ1-2; clone_size: .; d_call: .; cdr3_aa: CARKSPQTIGYTF; cdr3_nt: TGTGCCAGGAAGAGCCCGCAGACAATCGGCTACACCTTC
v_call: TRBV3-1; j_call: TRBJ1-1; clone_size: many; d_call: TRBD1; cdr3_aa: CASSQVGQINTEAFF; cdr3_nt: TGTGCCAGCAGCCAAGTGGGACAGATAAACACTGAAGCTTTCTTT
v_call: TRBV5-1; j_call: TRBJ2-5; clone_size: few; d_call: .; cdr3_aa: CASSSTVALGTQYF; cdr3_nt: TGCGCCAGCAGCTCGACAGTAGCCCTGGGGACCCAGTACTTC
v_call: TRBV11-1; j_call: TRBJ1-1; clone_size: .; d_call: .; cdr3_aa: CASSLGVGAGTEAFF; cdr3_nt: TGTGCCAGCAGCTTAGGGGTTGGTGCGGGCACTGAAGCTTTCTTT
v_call: TRBV5-1; j_call: TRBJ2-3; clone_size: few; d_call: .; cdr3_aa: CASSPEVTSTDTQYF; cdr3_nt: TGCGCCAGCAGCCCCGAGGTAACAAGCACAGATACGCAGTATTTT
v_call: TRBV15; j_call: TRBJ2-7; clone_size: .; d_call: TRBD1; cdr3_aa: CATIRGQPYEQYF; cdr3_nt: TGTGCCACCATTCGGGGACAGCCCTACGAGCAGTACTTC
v_call: TRBV20-1; j_call: TRBJ1-1; clone_size: .; d_call: .; cdr3_aa: CSADAQRAFF; cdr3_nt: TGCAGTGCTGACGCGCAACGAGCTTTCTTT
v_call: TRBV3-1; j_call: TRBJ2-3; clone_size: .; d_call: TRBD2; cdr3_aa: CASSPLGTSADTQYF; cdr3_nt: TGTGCCAGCAGCCCTCTTGGGACTAGCGCAGATACGCAGTATTTT
v_call: TRBV7-2; j_call: TRBJ1-2; clone_size: .; d_call: .; cdr3_aa: CASSFGTAYNYGYTF; cdr3_nt: TGTGCCAGCAGCTTTGGAACAGCTTATAACTATGGCTACACCTTC
v_call: TRBV29-1; j_call: TRBJ2-1; clone_size: .; d_call: TRBD1; cdr3_aa: CSARQGATYEQFF; cdr3_nt: TGCAGCGCACGACAGGGGGCGACCTATGAGCAGTTCTTC
v_call: TRBV4-2; j_call: TRBJ2-7; clone_size: .; d_call: .; cdr3_aa: CASSQDMEWEQYF; cdr3_nt: TGTGCCAGCAGCCAAGATATGGAGTGGGAGCAGTACTTC
v_call: TRBV20-1; j_call: TRBJ2-3; clone_size: few; d_call: .; cdr3_aa: CSARGQPIRTDTQYF; cdr3_nt: TGCAGTGCTAGAGGACAACCTATCCGCACAGATACGCAGTATTTT
v_call: TRBV7-8; j_call: TRBJ2-3; clone_size: few; d_call: TRBD2; cdr3_aa: CASSLLAAEIDTQYF; cdr3_nt: TGTGCCAGCAGCTTACTAGCGGCTGAGATAGATACGCAGTATTTT
v_call: TRBV20-1; j_call: TRBJ2-3; clone_size: few; d_call: .; cdr3_aa: CSARSRGGTDTQYF; cdr3_nt: TGCAGTGCTCGTAGTAGAGGGGGTACGGATACGCAGTATTTT
v_call: TRBV12-3/TRBV12-4; j_call: TRBJ1-6; clone_size: few; d_call: .; cdr3_aa: CASSLGNSYNSPLHF; cdr3_nt: TGTGCCAGTTCTTTAGGGAACTCCTATAATTCACCCCTCCACTTT
v_call: TRBV7-9; j_call: TRBJ2-1; clone_size: .; d_call: .; cdr3_aa: CASSSKGRTRYNEQFF; cdr3_nt: TGTGCCAGCAGCTCTAAGGGAAGGACCCGGTACAATGAGCAGTTCTTC
v_call: TRBV18; j_call: TRBJ2-7; clone_size: .; d_call: TRBD2; cdr3_aa: CASSKAGFTYEQYF; cdr3_nt: TGTGCCAGCTCAAAAGCGGGGTTCACCTACGAGCAGTACTTC
v_call: TRBV5-6; j_call: TRBJ1-1; clone_size: .; d_call: .; cdr3_aa: CASSLMGHTEAFF; cdr3_nt: TGTGCCAGCAGCTTGATGGGCCACACTGAAGCTTTCTTT
v_call: TRBV20-1; j_call: TRBJ1-2; clone_size: many; d_call: .; cdr3_aa: CSALVRVSYGYTF; cdr3_nt: TGCAGTGCCCTCGTAAGGGTATCATATGGCTACACCTTC
v_call: TRBV12-3/TRBV12-4; j_call: TRBJ2-5; clone_size: few; d_call: .; cdr3_aa: CASSHRWGNQETQYF; cdr3_nt: TGTGCCAGCAGCCATCGTTGGGGGAACCAAGAGACCCAGTACTTC
v_call: TRBV7-3; j_call: TRBJ2-3; clone_size: .; d_call: .; cdr3_aa: CASSRFSGTDTQYF; cdr3_nt: TGTGCCAGCAGCCGATTTTCCGGCACAGATACGCAGTATTTT
v_call: TRBV24-1; j_call: TRBJ2-5; clone_size: .; d_call: TRBD1; cdr3_aa: CATSDSGTGLQETQYF; cdr3_nt: TGTGCCACCAGTGATTCCGGGACAGGGCTCCAAGAGACCCAGTACTTC
v_call: TRBV12-3/TRBV12-4; j_call: TRBJ2-2; clone_size: .; d_call: TRBD2; cdr3_aa: CAICLAGGKLLGRTGELFF; cdr3_nt: TGTGCCATCTGTTTAGCGGGGGGGAAACTTCTGGGTAGGACCGGGGAGCTGTTTTTT
v_call: TRBV6-5; j_call: TRBJ1-2; clone_size: .; d_call: TRBD1; cdr3_aa: CASSYPTGPFYGYTF; cdr3_nt: TGTGCCAGCAGTTACCCGACAGGGCCATTCTATGGCTACACCTTC
v_call: TRBV10-2; j_call: TRBJ1-2; clone_size: .; d_call: TRBD1; cdr3_aa: CASRSTRGLGGANYGYTF; cdr3_nt: TGCGCCAGCAGATCGACCAGGGGGCTCGGAGGTGCGAACTATGGCTACACCTTC
v_call: TRBV4-1; j_call: TRBJ2-1; clone_size: once; d_call: TRBD1; cdr3_aa: CASSQGGAKSTYNEQFF; cdr3_nt: TGCGCTAGCAGCCAAGGGGGCGCGAAGTCAACCTACAATGAGCAGTTCTTC
v_call: TRBV29-1; j_call: TRBJ1-1; clone_size: few; d_call: .; cdr3_aa: CSVGLGAGTEAFF; cdr3_nt: TGCAGCGTTGGTTTAGGGGCTGGGACTGAAGCTTTCTTT
v_call: TRBV12-5; j_call: TRBJ2-2; clone_size: few; d_call: .; cdr3_aa: CASGLGTANTGELFF; cdr3_nt: TGTGCTAGTGGTTTGGGGACAGCGAACACCGGGGAGCTGTTTTTT
v_call: TRBV5-1; j_call: TRBJ2-1; clone_size: .; d_call: .; cdr3_aa: CATTLGGAYNEQFF; cdr3_nt: TGCGCGACCACCTTGGGGGGAGCCTACAATGAGCAGTTCTTC
v_call: TRBV20-1; j_call: TRBJ2-2; clone_size: .; d_call: TRBD2; cdr3_aa: CSARDLAGWDTGELFF; cdr3_nt: TGCAGTGCTAGAGATCTAGCGGGGTGGGACACCGGGGAGCTGTTTTTT